The 28 T cell receptor beta chains listed next were all sequenced from one sample in a study of blood T cell repertoires in COVID-19. Data came from immunoSEQ multiplex PCR; TCRdb stores just in-frame clones and leaves some out. The table lists about 210,000 clones, around 83% of them singletons, with more than 8% in the top ten. Sequencing was carried out using peripheral blood. These receptor sequences come from a woman in her forties or fifties with acute or convalescent COVID-19.

This clone was seen only once. CDR3 coding DNA: TGCGCCAGCAGCCGACTAGCGGGAGAAACAGATACGCAGTATTTT. Its translation: CASSRLAGETDTQYF. The V and J genes are TRBV5-1 and TRBJ2-3; 12 positions agree with TRBD2. Losses at the gene ends were 4 bases for V and 3 bases for J; bases not matched to a gene: 3. The CDR3 is made up of 15 amino acids. CDR1 and CDR2 (germline): SGHRS, YFSETQ.

The chain recombines TRBV19 with TRBJ2-1; D may be TRBD1 (6 bases). The V end was cut by 4 bases, the J end by 9 bases, with 13 bases between. The CDR3 runs to 13 residues. CDR1 is LNHDA and CDR2 is SQIVND in the germline V gene (reference sequence). The CDR3 DNA reads TGTGCCAGTAGTACACAGGGAAGGGGTGAGCAGTTCTTC. Its protein is CASSTQGRGEQFF.

V and J are TRBV28 and TRBJ2-2; tentatively, D is TRBD2 (6 bases). The CDR3 sequence is 18 residues long. Between the trimmed V and J ends, which lost 4 bases and 0 bases, there was a span of 18 bases. Germline values: CDR1 MDHEN, CDR2 SYDVKM. CDR3 DNA sequence: TGTGCCAGCAGTTCTATGGGACTCCCAACTTCGAACACCGGGGAGCTGTTTTTT. It specifies CASSSMGLPTSNTGELFF.

The chain combines TRBV19 with TRBJ2-2; 13 positions match TRBD2. The CDR3 is made up of 17 amino acids. Germline V CDR1 and CDR2: LNHDA, SQIVND (reference sequence). The J segment lost 4 bases and the V segment lost 5 bases, leaving 7 bases of the junction unmatched. In nucleotides, the CDR3 is TGTGCCAGTAGTTTACAGACTAGCGGGAGGAGCACCGGGGAGCTGTTTTTT. Translated, it gives CASSLQTSGRSTGELFF.

This chain uses TRBV29-1 with TRBJ2-5; 7 nucleotides agree with TRBD1. In germline, CDR1 is SQVTM, CDR2 ANQGSEA. V was pared by 7 bases and J by 3 bases, with 8 bases of the junction left unmatched. The CDR3 sequence is 13 residues long. The CDR3 protein is CSASDRVEETQYF. The CDR3 nucleotides are TGCAGCGCCTCAGACAGGGTCGAAGAGACCCAGTACTTC.

The J gene is TRBJ1-5, the V gene TRBV19; possibly TRBD1 for D (5 bases). Between the trimmed V and J ends, which lost 7 bases and 3 bases, there was a span of 10 bases. Germline-derived CDR1 and CDR2 are LNHDA and SQIVND (reference sequence). The CDR3 spans 13 residues. DNA for the CDR3: TGTGCCAGTACGGACACACCCAATCAGCCCCAGCATTTT. Translated: CASTDTPNQPQHF. The complete variable domain, with remaining parts taken from reference TRBV19 and TRBJ1-5, reads DGGITQSPKYLFRKEGQNVTLSCEQNLNHDAMYWYRQDPGQGLRLIYYSQIVNDFQKGDIAEGYSVSREKKESFPLTVTSAQKNPTAFYLCASTDTPNQPQHFGDGTRLSIL.

V gene TRBV11-1 combines with J gene TRBJ2-1; TRBD2 agrees at 8 bases. Germline CDR1 is SGHAT and CDR2 is FQDESV (reference sequence). V lost 3 bases and J lost 5; bases outside the gene matches: 6. The CDR3 consists of 15 residues. CDR3 sequence: CASSFSSGSHNEQFF. The CDR3 DNA sequence: TGTGCCAGCAGCTTTTCCAGCGGGAGCCACAATGAGCAGTTCTTC.

The chain couples TRBV5-1 to TRBJ1-2, with 8 bases aligning to TRBD1. The germline V gene has CDR1 SGHRS and CDR2 YFSETQ. The trim removed 6 bases at V and 3 bases at J, leaving 7 bases unmatched. The CDR3 runs to 14 residues. The CDR3 loop is CASKAGGADYGYTF. DNA for the CDR3: TGCGCCAGCAAAGCAGGGGGCGCCGACTATGGCTACACCTTC.

The DNA for the CDR3 is TGTGCCAGCAGATTACAGGGGGCGAGGACCGGGGAGCTGTTTTTT. Amino acid sequence: CASRLQGARTGELFF. The chain employs TRBV2 and TRBJ2-2; 9 nucleotides agree with TRBD1. The CDR3 extends over 15 amino acids. CDR1 is SNHLY, CDR2 FYNNEI, per germline. V was clipped by 6 bases and J by 5 bases; unmatched bases: 7.

The V and J genes are TRBV19 and TRBJ2-1, with D possibly being TRBD1 (5 bases). CDR1 LNHDA and CDR2 SQIVND come from the germline V gene (reference sequence). Trimming stripped 0 bases from V and 8 bases from J, with 20 bases between. CDR3 length equals 17 residues. CDR3 in amino acids: CASSIDLGRQLSDEQFF. The CDR3 nucleotides read TGTGCCAGTAGTATAGATCTAGGTCGACAGTTATCCGATGAGCAGTTCTTC.

The CDR3 region has the DNA TGTGCCAGCTCACCCGCGGGCGGTCAGCCCCAGCATTTT. Its translation is CASSPAGGQPQHF. The J gene is TRBJ1-5, the V gene TRBV18; D not certain. The V gene's germline CDR1 is KGHSH and CDR2 LQKENI. CDR3 length: 13 amino acids. The V and J ends lost 3 bases and 6 bases respectively, with 9 bases between them. Drawing the rest from reference TRBV18 and TRBJ1-5, the complete variable domain is NAGVMQNPRHLVRRRGQEARLRCSPMKGHSHVYWYRQLPEEGLKFMVYLQKENIIDESGMPKERFSAEFPKEGPSILRIQQVVRGDSAAYFCASSPAGGQPQHFGDGTRLSIL.

J is TRBJ2-7 and V is TRBV28; 7 positions match TRBD2. The germline gives CDR1 MDHEN, CDR2 SYDVKM. Germline trimming cut 5 bases from V and 2 bases from J; bases unmatched to any gene: 12. The CDR3 length is 16 residues. CDR3 residues: CASSPTGGYPTYEQYF. The CDR3 coding sequence is TGTGCCAGCAGTCCGACGGGAGGATACCCTACCTACGAGCAGTACTTC.

CDR3 in DNA: TGTGCCAGTAGTGGGGACTCGGGACCTTCACCCCTCCACTTT. Amino acids: CASSGDSGPSPLHF. J is TRBJ1-6 and V is TRBV19; tentatively, D is TRBD1 (5 bases). Germline V CDR1 and CDR2: LNHDA, SQIVND (reference sequence). CDR3 size: 14 residues. Trimming removed 5 bases at V and 9 bases at J, with 14 bases between.

The rearrangement joins TRBV14 to TRBJ2-3; 10 nucleotides align to TRBD2. The junction had 9 bases not matched to a gene; V was cut back by 0 bases and J by 6 bases. Germline V gene data show CDR1 as SGHDN and CDR2 as FVKESK. CDR3 size: 17 residues. The CDR3 sequence: CASSQDWASGRADTQYF. The CDR3 coding sequence is TGTGCCAGCAGCCAAGATTGGGCTAGCGGGAGAGCCGATACGCAGTATTTT. The complete variable domain, with remaining parts taken from reference TRBV14 and TRBJ2-3, reads EAGVTQFPSHSVIEKGQTVTLRCDPISGHDNLYWYRRVMGKEIKFLLHFVKESKQDESGMPNNRFLAERTGGTYSTLKVQPAELEDSGVYFCASSQDWASGRADTQYFGPGTRLTVL.

This sequence joins TRBV7-4 and TRBJ2-4; 12 positions match TRBD2. Trimming cost V 3 bases and J 0 bases; bases outside gene matches: 6. CDR3 length: 18 residues. The germline V gene has CDR1 SGHVT and CDR2 SQSDAQ. The CDR3 reads CASSFRLAGERAKNIQYF. The DNA for the CDR3 is TGTGCCAGCAGCTTTCGACTAGCGGGAGAGAGAGCCAAAAACATTCAGTACTTC.

This chain's CDR3 is CASSSRWGQDRLGYEQYF. DNA of the CDR3: TGTGCCAGCAGCTCTAGGTGGGGACAGGATAGGCTCGGCTACGAGCAGTACTTC. The chain uses TRBV7-2 and TRBJ2-7; 8 bases align to TRBD1. This CDR3 comprises 18 residues. With 4 bases clipped from V and 3 bases from J, the junction kept 17 bases outside the gene matches. Germline-derived CDR1 and CDR2 are SGHTA and FQGNSA.

The chain recombines TRBV10-3 with TRBJ1-2; D uncertain. This CDR3 has 16 amino acids. Trimming took 0 bases from V and 4 from J, leaving 15 bases between them. Germline assignment: CDR1 ENHRY and CDR2 SYGVKD. The CDR3: CAISESREAGSYGYTF. The CDR3 DNA reads as TGTGCCATCAGTGAGTCGCGTGAGGCGGGGTCCTATGGCTACACCTTC.

The J gene is TRBJ2-3, the V gene TRBV30, with TRBD2 matching 7 bases. V shed 0 bases, J shed 5 bases, and the junction held 14 bases outside the gene matches. Germline V gene lookup returns CDR1 GTSNPN and CDR2 SVGIG (reference sequence). CDR3 length equals 17 residues. The CDR3: CAWSVSLVGGPEDTQYF. As DNA, the CDR3 is TGTGCCTGGAGTGTATCTCTAGTGGGAGGGCCGGAAGATACGCAGTATTTT.

This rearrangement joins TRBV2 to TRBJ1-1; 9 bases fit TRBD1. CDR1 is SNHLY, CDR2 FYNNEI, per germline. V gave up 5 bases and J gave up 5 bases; unmatched junction bases: 6. The CDR3 contains 14 residues. In nucleotides, the CDR3 is TGTGCCAGCAGTTGGGACAGGGCGGGAACTGAAGCTTTCTTT. Its protein is CASSWDRAGTEAFF. The variable domain in full, completed from reference TRBV2 and TRBJ1-1, reads EPEVTQTPSHQVTQMGQEVILRCVPISNHLYFYWYRQILGQKVEFLVSFYNNEISEKSEIFDDQFSVERPDGSNFTLKIRSTKLEDSAMYFCASSWDRAGTEAFFGQGTRLTVV.

V and J are TRBV21-1 and TRBJ2-1; no DNA check was done on the table's D call, TRBD2. TRBV21-1 is a pseudogene locus. The CDR3 is 16 residues long. The CDR3 nucleotides are TGTGCCAGCAGCGGAGGCCCCTTTAGGTGCTACAATGAGCAGTTCTTC. Protein sequence: CASSGGPFRCYNEQFF.

The rearrangement links TRBV5-5 to TRBJ2-2; D perhaps matches TRBD1 (6 bases). CDR3 length: 13 amino acids. Trimming left V 5 bases short and J 3 bases short, with 8 bases between. In germline, CDR1 is SGHKS, CDR2 YYEKEE (reference sequence). The CDR3 coding sequence is TGTGCCAGCAGTTACAGGGACACCGGGGAGCTGTTTTTT. Translation gives CASSYRDTGELFF.

The chain employs TRBV2 and TRBJ2-3, with D perhaps matching TRBD2 (6 bases). V lost 4 bases to trimming and J lost 1 base, with 12 bases between them. This CDR3 is 15 amino acids long. CDR1 SNHLY and CDR2 FYNNEI come from the germline V gene. CDR3 sequence (DNA): TGTGCCAGCAGTGGGGCGGGGCAGGGCACAGATACGCAGTATTTT. This codes for CASSGAGQGTDTQYF.

The chain joins TRBV6-6 to TRBJ1-3; 8 nucleotides agree with TRBD1. Unmatched junction bases numbered 7, after V lost 5 bases and J lost 16 bases. The CDR3 sequence is 11 residues long. Looked up from germline, CDR1 is MNHNY and CDR2 is SVGAGI (reference sequence). DNA for the CDR3: TGTGCCAGCAGTGCCCGGGACAGGCGTTATTTT. Its translation: CASSARDRRYF.

This rearrangement joins TRBV7-6 to TRBJ2-1; 8 bases agree with TRBD1. The ends lost 5 bases at V and 9 bases at J; junction bases unmatched: 3. Germline-derived CDR1 and CDR2 are SGHVS and FNYEAQ. The CDR3 has 12 residues. The CDR3 is CASSEQGGEQFF. In nucleotides, the CDR3 is TGTGCCAGCAGCGAACAGGGGGGTGAGCAGTTCTTC.

J is TRBJ2-1 and V is TRBV28, with 9 bases that match TRBD1. Trimming at V came to 2 bases and at J to 6 bases, leaving 8 bases not matched to a gene. The CDR3 consists of 16 residues. Germline CDR1 and CDR2: MDHEN and SYDVKM. For the CDR3, the DNA is TGTGCCAGCAGTTTACCTCCGGGACAGGGACCCAATGAGCAGTTCTTC. It codes for CASSLPPGQGPNEQFF.

There are a few counts of this clone. This chain uses TRBV21-1 with TRBJ1-2; TRBD1 was called by the table and not checked on the DNA. TRBV21-1 is described as a pseudogene. The CDR3 is 19 residues long. CDR3 nucleotide sequence: TGTGCCAGCAGCACAGCACAAAACGTAGACAGGGGCGGGTACTATGGCTACACCTTC. Protein: CASSTAQNVDRGGYYGYTF.

The chain employs TRBV6-5 and TRBJ2-7, with a tentative D call TRBD1 (5 bases). The CDR3 consists of 15 residues. The V gene's germline CDR1 is MNHEY and CDR2 SVGAGI. Trimming removed 4 bases at V and 6 bases at J, with 19 bases between. In nucleotides, the CDR3 is TGTGCCAGCAGTTGGTCCCCCGGCAGGGTTGGCGAGCAGTACTTC. This sequence encodes CASSWSPGRVGEQYF.

The gene calls are TRBV4-1 and TRBJ2-7; the match to TRBD1 covers 8 bases. The CDR3 is 15 residues long. V dropped 1 base and J dropped 3; count of bases not matched to a gene: 5. Per the germline V gene, CDR1 is MGHRA and CDR2 is YSYEKL. CDR3 DNA sequence: TGCGCCAGCAGCCAAGGCCCAGGGGGCGGCTACGAGCAGTACTTC. Translating it yields CASSQGPGGGYEQYF.